Listed below are T cell receptor beta chains from one sample, sequenced in a study of long-term antiretroviral therapy in people with HIV. Profiling relied on immunoSEQ multiplex PCR, and the TCRdb table lists in-frame clones only, not all of them. The repertoire includes 20,000 to 25,000 clones, 79% of them detected once, and roughly 10% sits in the top ten. The sequencing here drew on unsorted PBMCs, taken 4.1 years after starting antiretroviral therapy. The receptors derive from a woman between 40 and 50 years old with HIV. The conserved cysteine and the conserved F or W are not part of the CDR3 here. Fields, in order: J gene, V gene, CDR3 protein.

TRBJ1-1 TRBV7-2 ASSLYTTEAF
TRBJ1-2 TRBV30 AWNTGVYNYGYT
TRBJ2-4 TRBV19 ASSEGGGENIQY
TRBJ2-1 TRBV11-2 ASSSSGGDNEQF
TRBJ2-7 TRBV6-1 ASSEGQGLAYEQY
TRBJ2-3 TRBV11-3 ASSPRLARADTQY
TRBJ2-3 TRBV4-2 ASSQDQSSSTDTQY
TRBJ2-3 TRBV19 ASSVVGNTDTQY
TRBJ2-7 TRBV27 ASSLSLAVTYEQY
TRBJ1-2 TRBV4-3 ASSPTRQGYGYT
TRBJ2-2 TRBV25-1 ASGGVVNTGELF
TRBJ1-2 TRBV30 AWRAGTRYGYT
TRBJ1-5 TRBV30 AWKGQGAGNQPQH
TRBJ2-7 TRBV11-3 ASSLLVYEQY
TRBJ2-2 TRBV4-1 ASSQVAGGVVTGELF
TRBJ1-2 TRBV15 ATSRDRAAAYGYT
TRBJ2-7 TRBV18 ASSLLADNSYEQY
TRBJ1-1 TRBV19 ASTWGGANTEAF
TRBJ1-2 TRBV4-3 ASSQDSAGRVGYT
TRBJ2-7 TRBV7-6 ASSASGGLREQY
TRBJ1-5 TRBV19 ASSIDSGRIDIQPQH
TRBJ1-2 TRBV5-4 ASSFRGVLGYT
TRBJ1-2 TRBV30 AWMRGRGMGVSYGYT
TRBJ1-1 TRBV6-5 ASSRATGGTEAF
TRBJ2-7 TRBV7-6 ASSLTGSSYEQY
TRBJ1-3 TRBV7-9 ASSRSGNTIY
TRBJ2-2 TRBV2 ASSPRTVNTGELF
TRBJ2-7 TRBV11-2 ASSLDFRGPSYEQY
TRBJ2-7 TRBV7-2 ASSLIDSFYEQY
TRBJ2-1 TRBV6-6 ASKREEYNEQF
TRBJ2-1 TRBV12-5 ASGSQGQTYNEQF
TRBJ2-1 TRBV7-9 ASSLDGKSSYNEQF
TRBJ2-6 TRBV7-8 ASSPRTGSGANVLT
TRBJ2-3 TRBV29-1 SVETGKSTDTQY
TRBJ2-2 TRBV21-1 ASSKSRVPNTGELF
TRBJ2-5 TRBV7-8 ASSLSSGGALKETQY
TRBJ1-2 TRBV27 ASSLSGDGYT
TRBJ1-1 TRBV7-9 ASSLALQGTEAF
TRBJ2-7 TRBV5-6 ASSLAPGGGFSYEQY
TRBJ2-5 TRBV30 AWSKGLGLAETQY
TRBJ1-6 TRBV30 AWSVGLHVNSPLH
TRBJ2-7 TRBV19 ASSTLRQGDGEQY
TRBJ2-7 TRBV18 ASSIGIGGSDEQY
TRBJ1-2 TRBV7-9 ASSAGYGYT
TRBJ2-2 TRBV19 ASSMSGDVAGELF
TRBJ1-1 TRBV11-2 ASSSYREMNTEAF
TRBJ1-1 TRBV6-6 ASSYLGGGTEAF
TRBJ1-1 TRBV5-1 ASSYGQGANTEAF
TRBJ2-3 TRBV18 ASSPPRPDTQY
TRBJ2-1 TRBV9 ASSATGTSATNEQF
TRBJ1-1 TRBV11-2 ASSFGQLRNAF
TRBJ2-5 TRBV5-1 ASSVLDREETQY